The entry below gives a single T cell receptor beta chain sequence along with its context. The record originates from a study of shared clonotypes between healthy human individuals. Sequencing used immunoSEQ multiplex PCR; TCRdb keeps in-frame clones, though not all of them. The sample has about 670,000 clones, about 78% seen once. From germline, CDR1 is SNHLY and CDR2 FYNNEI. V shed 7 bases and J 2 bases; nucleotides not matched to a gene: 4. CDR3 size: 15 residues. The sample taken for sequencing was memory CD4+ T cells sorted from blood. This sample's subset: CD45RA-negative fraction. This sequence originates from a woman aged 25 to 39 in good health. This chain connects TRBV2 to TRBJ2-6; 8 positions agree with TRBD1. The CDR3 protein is CASIKDRAGANVLTF. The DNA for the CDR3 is TGTGCCAGCATAAAGGACAGGGCTGGGGCCAACGTCCTGACTTTC. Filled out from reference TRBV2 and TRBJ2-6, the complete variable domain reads EPEVTQTPSHQVTQMGQEVILRCVPISNHLYFYWYRQILGQKVEFLVSFYNNEISEKSEIFDDQFSVERPDGSNFTLKIRSTKLEDSAMYFCASIKDRAGANVLTFGAGSRLTVL.